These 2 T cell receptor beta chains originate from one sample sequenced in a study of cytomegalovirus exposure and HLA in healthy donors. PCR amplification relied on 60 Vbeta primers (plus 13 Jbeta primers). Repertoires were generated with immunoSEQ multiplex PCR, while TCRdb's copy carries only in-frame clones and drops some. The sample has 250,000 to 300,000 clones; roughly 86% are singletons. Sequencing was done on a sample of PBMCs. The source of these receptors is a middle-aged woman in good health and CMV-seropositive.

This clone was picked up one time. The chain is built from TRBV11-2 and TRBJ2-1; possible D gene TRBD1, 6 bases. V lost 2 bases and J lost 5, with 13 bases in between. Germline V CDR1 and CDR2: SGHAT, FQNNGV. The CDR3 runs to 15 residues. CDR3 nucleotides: TGTGCCAGCAGCTTACAGCCAGGGACAAACAATGAGCAGTTCTTC. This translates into CASSLQPGTNNEQFF.

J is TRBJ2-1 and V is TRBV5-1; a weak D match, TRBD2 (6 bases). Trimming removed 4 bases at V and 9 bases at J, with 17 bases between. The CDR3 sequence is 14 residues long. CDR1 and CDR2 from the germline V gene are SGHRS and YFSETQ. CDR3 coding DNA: TGCGCCAGCAGCCCAAGCGGCCCCGGGGGTGAGCAGTTCTTC. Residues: CASSPSGPGGEQFF.